The clone carrying this T cell receptor beta chain occurred once. The antigen remains undetermined. This CDR3 is built from 14 residues. Losses at the gene ends were 4 bases for V and 3 bases for J; bases not matched to a gene: 7. The germline gives CDR1 SQVTM, CDR2 ANQGSEA. This sample was included in a study of shared clonotypes between healthy human individuals. The study's findings and limits: Shared across several donors were around 5% of the naive CD4 clonotypes.

Subsets obtained from CD4+ cells comprised CD45RA+ naive and CD45RA-negative memory cells. Measured with immunoSEQ multiplex PCR; TCRdb has only the in-frame clones, and not every one. The data show around 980,000 clones, approximately 78% seen once. This clonotype was sampled from a man between 18 and 35 years old in good health. Some clones in this sample may be carry-over from other donors' samples. The specimen sequenced was memory CD4+ T cells from PBMCs. Subset here: CD45RA-negative fraction. The genes are TRBV29-1 and TRBJ2-3, with 7 bases matching TRBD2. The CDR3 DNA is TGCAGCGTTGTCCGAGCGGGAACTACAGATACGCAGTATTTT. It translates to CSVVRAGTTDTQYF.